This TCR beta chain was recovered during a study of T cell repertoires in cytomegalovirus infection. This CDR3 region has 14 residues. V was clipped by 6 bases and J by 0 bases, with 8 bases between them. CDR1 and CDR2 from the germline V gene are MGHRA and YSYEKL. TCRdb processed the reads anew with MiXCR; each CDR3 protein has one entry. The sample carries 100,000 to 150,000 distinct CDR3 sequences, over 30% recorded once. About this clonotype: Antigen: not known.

Material: CD8+ T cells from cultured PBMCs, obtained from culture after CMV antigen stimulation. V and J are TRBV4-1 and TRBJ1-4; D is undetermined. This clonotype was sampled from a human donor in good health (CMV status not recorded). Some clones in this sample may be carry-over from other donors' samples. The CDR3 here is CASSTTATNEKLFF. CDR3 DNA sequence: TGCGCCAGCAGTACTACAGCAACTAATGAAAAACTGTTTTTT.